Listed below are T cell receptor beta chains from one sample, sequenced in a study of blood T cell repertoires in COVID-19. Generated by immunoSEQ multiplex PCR, the TCRdb table keeps only in-frame clones and is missing some. The sample gives about 320,000 clones, around 88% of which show up once; 1% to 1.5% is in the top ten. Sequencing was done on a sample of peripheral blood. The receptor source for this set is a woman aged 50 to 65 with acute or convalescent COVID-19. The CDR3 runs from the conserved cysteine through the conserved F or W. The order of the fields is clone size, V gene, J gene, D gene, CDR3 protein, CDR3 DNA. The D gene is left open where the match is weak. Clone size is stated in some rows and not others, as once, few, many or a class when expanded.

few	TRBV7-3	TRBJ2-2	.	CASSLPGRGNTGELFF	TGTGCCAGCAGTCTGCCAGGCAGGGGCAACACCGGGGAGCTGTTTTTT
.	TRBV7-8	TRBJ2-1	.	CASSFPGSYNEQFF	TGTGCCAGCAGCTTTCCCGGCTCCTACAATGAGCAGTTCTTC
.	TRBV18	TRBJ1-5	.	CASSEGSNQPQHF	TGTGCCAGCTCAGAGGGAAGCAATCAGCCCCAGCATTTT
.	TRBV11-2	TRBJ1-3	.	CASSPRQTSGNTIYF	TGTGCCAGCAGCCCGAGACAGACCTCTGGAAACACCATATATTTT
.	TRBV3-1/TRBV3-2	TRBJ1-1	.	CASTLRQSGTEAFF	TGTGCCAGCACCCTTCGACAGTCAGGCACTGAAGCTTTCTTT
.	TRBV5-6	TRBJ1-6	TRBD1	CASSSATGAGNSPLHF	TGTGCCAGCAGTTCTGCTACAGGGGCCGGTAATTCACCCCTCCACTTT
.	TRBV18	TRBJ2-1	TRBD2	CASSPREGLDEQFF	TGTGCCAGCTCACCTCGGGAGGGCCTGGATGAGCAGTTCTTC
.	TRBV10-2	TRBJ2-5	TRBD1	CASSEGTGLETQYF	TGCGCCAGCAGTGAGGGGACAGGTCTTGAGACCCAGTACTTC
.	TRBV5-1	TRBJ1-1	.	CASSWAGTEAFF	TGCGCCAGCAGCTGGGCGGGGACTGAAGCTTTCTTT
.	TRBV11-1	TRBJ2-7	.	CASSLDLRAGVYEQYF	TGTGCCAGCAGCTTAGATTTGCGGGCGGGTGTCTACGAGCAGTACTTC
once	TRBV9	TRBJ1-6	.	CASSIPGTNSPLHF	TGTGCCAGCAGCATACCGGGAACTAATTCACCCCTCCACTTT
.	TRBV5-1	TRBJ1-2	.	CASSFGGINYGYTF	TGCGCCAGCAGCTTTGGGGGGATTAACTATGGCTACACCTTC
.	TRBV24-1	TRBJ2-3	.	CATSDSGTDYLTDTQYF	TGTGCCACCAGTGATTCCGGGACGGACTATCTCACAGATACGCAGTATTTT
.	TRBV5-1	TRBJ1-6	.	CASSLDQGRSSPLHF	TGCGCCAGCAGCTTGGACCAGGGTAGGAGTTCACCCCTCCACTTT
.	TRBV24-1	TRBJ2-5	.	CATSDLDGRRAQYF	TGTGCCACCAGTGATTTAGACGGCCGCAGGGCCCAGTACTTC
.	TRBV6-6	TRBJ1-2	TRBD1	CANRNEGAWVGGYTF	TGTGCCAACCGCAACGAGGGGGCTTGGGTAGGTGGCTACACCTTC
.	TRBV24-1	TRBJ1-3	.	CATSDAGMGNTIYF	TGTGCCACCAGTGATGCGGGTATGGGAAACACCATATATTTT
.	TRBV5-1	TRBJ2-5	.	CASAEPQETQYF	TGCGCCAGCGCGGAGCCCCAAGAGACCCAGTACTTC
.	TRBV5-6	TRBJ1-2	TRBD1	CASSFFTGTGNYGYTF	TGTGCCAGCAGCTTTTTTACCGGGACAGGGAACTATGGCTACACCTTC
.	TRBV5-6	TRBJ2-1	.	CASSRDFSYNEQFF	TGTGCCAGCAGTCGGGATTTCTCCTACAATGAGCAGTTCTTC
.	TRBV19	TRBJ2-4	.	CASSIEGAQILNIQYF	TGTGCCAGTAGTATAGAGGGGGCCCAGATTTTGAACATTCAGTACTTC
.	TRBV7-6	TRBJ2-2	TRBD1	CASSSLRQGVNSNTGELFF	TGTGCCAGCAGCTCTCTCAGGCAGGGGGTGAACTCGAACACCGGGGAGCTGTTTTTT
.	TRBV7-9	TRBJ2-5	.	CASSLGGRGWEETQYF	TGTGCCAGCAGCTTAGGTGGGCGGGGCTGGGAAGAGACCCAGTACTTC
few	TRBV20-1	TRBJ2-7	TRBD2	CSASLGGTSGSYEQYF	TGCAGTGCTAGTTTGGGCGGGACTAGCGGGTCCTACGAGCAGTACTTC
.	TRBV10-3	TRBJ1-2	.	CAISSGREANYGYTF	TGTGCCATCAGCTCTGGACGGGAAGCTAACTATGGCTACACCTTC
once	TRBV5-1	TRBJ2-3	TRBD2	CASSSSGGGDTQYF	TGCGCCAGCAGCTCTAGCGGGGGCGGGGATACGCAGTATTTT
.	TRBV10-3	TRBJ2-1	TRBD2	CATGTSGGYNEQFF	TGTGCCACAGGGACTAGCGGGGGATACAATGAGCAGTTCTTC
.	TRBV6-1	TRBJ1-1	.	CASSETFQNTEAFF	TGTGCCAGCAGTGAAACATTTCAGAACACTGAAGCTTTCTTT
.	TRBV29-1	TRBJ1-5	.	CSVGGQPQHF	TGCAGCGTTGGCGGGCAGCCCCAGCATTTT
.	TRBV20-1	TRBJ1-2	TRBD1	CSAGDRVGYTF	TGCAGTGCTGGGGACAGGGTTGGCTACACCTTC
.	TRBV3-1/TRBV3-2	TRBJ2-3	.	CASSQDLGTDTQYF	TGTGCCAGCAGCCAAGATCTCGGCACAGATACGCAGTATTTT
.	TRBV28	TRBJ2-1	TRBD2	CASNPTSPLVGEQFF	TGTGCCAGCAACCCGACTAGCCCCCTTGTAGGTGAGCAGTTCTTC